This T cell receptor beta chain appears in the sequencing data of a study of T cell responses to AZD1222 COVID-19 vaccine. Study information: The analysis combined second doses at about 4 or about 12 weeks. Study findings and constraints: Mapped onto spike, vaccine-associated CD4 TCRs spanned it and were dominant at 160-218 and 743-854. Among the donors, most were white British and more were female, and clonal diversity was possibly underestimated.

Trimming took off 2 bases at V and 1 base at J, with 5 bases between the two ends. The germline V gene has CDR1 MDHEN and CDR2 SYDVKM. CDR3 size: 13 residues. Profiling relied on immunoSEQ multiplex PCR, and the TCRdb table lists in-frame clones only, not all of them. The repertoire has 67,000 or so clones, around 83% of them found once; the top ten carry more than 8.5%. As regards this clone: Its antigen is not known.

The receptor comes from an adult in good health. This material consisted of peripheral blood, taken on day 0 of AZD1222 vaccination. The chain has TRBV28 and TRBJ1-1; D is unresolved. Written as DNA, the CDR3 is TGTGCCAGCAGTTTACGGACGAACACTGAAGCTTTCTTT. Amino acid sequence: CASSLRTNTEAFF.